This entry lists 18 T cell receptor beta chains sequenced from one sample in a study of blood T cell repertoires in COVID-19. Here immunoSEQ multiplex PCR was the method, and the copy in TCRdb shows in-frame clones only, minus some. The sample contains over 200,000 clones, more than 75% of which appear only once. Material: peripheral blood. The receptors originated from a woman in her thirties or forties who had recovered from COVID-19.

This rearrangement joins TRBV19 to TRBJ1-1; weak D call: TRBD1 (5 bases). The length of the CDR3 is 16 residues. The ends were cut back, 5 bases at V and 0 bases at J, with 16 bases in the middle. Germline V lookup: CDR1 LNHDA, CDR2 SQIVND (reference sequence). The CDR3 protein is CASSAGGVPLNTEAFF. The CDR3 DNA reads TGTGCCAGTAGTGCGGGAGGGGTCCCCCTGAACACTGAAGCTTTCTTT.

The V and J genes are TRBV5-1 and TRBJ1-1; D uncertain. V was trimmed by 0 bases and J by 3 bases, leaving 12 bases between them. The CDR3 sequence is 15 residues long. CDR1 is SGHRS and CDR2 is YFSETQ in the germline V gene. The CDR3 region has the DNA TGCGCCAGCAGCTTGGTCGGTACAGCCTACACTGAAGCTTTCTTT. Its protein is CASSLVGTAYTEAFF.

V gene TRBV6-2 or TRBV6-3 combines with J gene TRBJ2-7, with 13 bases that match TRBD2. V was pared by 2 bases and J by 4 bases, with 5 bases of the junction left unmatched. CDR1 and CDR2 (germline): MNHEY, SVGEGT. This CDR3 comprises 16 residues. CDR3 region: CASSYETSGRGYEQYF. The CDR3, as DNA: TGTGCCAGCAGTTACGAAACTAGCGGGAGGGGATACGAGCAGTACTTC.

The rearrangement uses TRBV13 and TRBJ2-2; 13 bases are shared with TRBD2. J gave up 6 bases and V 3 bases, and 4 bases lay outside the gene matches. The CDR3 sequence is 16 residues long. In germline, CDR1 is PRHDT, CDR2 FYEKMQ (reference sequence). CDR3 protein: CASSFLGLAGPGELFF. CDR3 nucleotide sequence: TGTGCCAGCAGCTTTCTGGGACTAGCGGGACCCGGGGAGCTGTTTTTT.

The V call is TRBV6-5, the J call TRBJ1-1; tentatively, D is TRBD1 (5 bases). Trimming pared 2 bases from V and 1 base from J, leaving 11 bases between. Germline V lookup: CDR1 MNHEY, CDR2 SVGAGI. The CDR3 totals 15 residues. The CDR3 nucleotides read TGTGCCAGCAGTTACCGGCCGACAGCGAACACTGAAGCTTTCTTT. Protein: CASSYRPTANTEAFF.

The chain joins TRBV6-5 to TRBJ1-2, with 9 bases fitting TRBD1. The CDR3 sequence is 13 residues long. V was pared by 3 bases and J by 11 bases, with 7 bases of the junction left unmatched. CDR1 MNHEY and CDR2 SVGAGI come from the germline V gene. CDR3 residues: CASSYVGQGPYTF. The DNA of the CDR3 is TGTGCCAGCAGTTATGTGGGACAGGGTCCGTACACCTTC.

The chain is built from TRBV7-9 and TRBJ1-3; D gene unclear. Between the trimmed V and J ends, which lost 5 bases and 4 bases, there was a span of 6 bases. Germline-derived CDR1 and CDR2 are SEHNR and FQNEAQ (reference sequence). This CDR3 has 12 amino acids. In DNA form, the CDR3 reads TGTGCCAGCAGCGGGCCCGGAAACACCATATATTTT. Residues: CASSGPGNTIYF. Drawing the rest from reference TRBV7-9 and TRBJ1-3, the complete variable domain is DTGVSQNPRHKITKRGQNVTFRCDPISEHNRLYWYRQTLGQGPEFLTYFQNEAQLEKSRLLSDRFSAERPKGSFSTLEIQRTEQGDSAMYLCASSGPGNTIYFGEGSWLTVV.

The gene calls are TRBV4-2 and TRBJ2-7; D possibly corresponds to TRBD1 (6 bases). Trimming cost V 0 bases and J 6 bases, with 18 bases left between them. CDR3 size: 16 residues. Germline CDR1 reads LGHNA; CDR2 reads YNFKEQ. The CDR3 is CASSQDPQGPLGEQYF. CDR3 sequence (DNA): TGTGCCAGCAGCCAAGATCCGCAGGGGCCCTTAGGCGAGCAGTACTTC.

The chain couples TRBV13 to TRBJ2-3; perhaps TRBD1 as D (5 bases). Germline V CDR1 and CDR2: PRHDT, FYEKMQ (reference sequence). This CDR3 has 13 amino acids. Trimming took off 1 base at V and 5 bases at J, with 7 bases between the two ends. The CDR3 nucleotides are TGTGCCAGCAGCTTAGAAGGGGTAGATACGCAGTATTTT. This encodes CASSLEGVDTQYF.

This chain connects TRBV24-1 to TRBJ1-2; weak D call: TRBD1 (6 bases). The germline V and J ends were trimmed by 10 bases and 8 bases, with 16 bases remaining between them. Germline V CDR1 and CDR2: KGHDR, SFDVKD. This CDR3 is built from 12 residues. CDR3 sequence reads: CATSTGYGGYTF. The DNA of the CDR3 is TGTGCCACGTCAACAGGGTATGGCGGCTACACCTTC.

This clone was observed a handful of times. The chain is built from TRBV7-2 and TRBJ1-1; 7 bases align to TRBD1. Germline CDR1 is SGHTA and CDR2 is FQGNSA. CDR3 size: 14 residues. Trimming cost V 5 bases and J 7 bases; bases outside gene matches: 10. In nucleotides, the CDR3 is TGTGCCAGCAGCCCCCGACAGGGCCAGGGTGAAGCTTTCTTT. Its protein is CASSPRQGQGEAFF.

This clone occurred once. V gene TRBV10-3 combines with J gene TRBJ2-1; possible D gene TRBD2, 7 bases. V was pared by 1 base and J by 10 bases, with 14 bases between. Germline V gene sequence: CDR1 ENHRY, CDR2 SYGVKD. The CDR3 extends over 14 amino acids. The DNA of the CDR3 is TGTGCCATCAGTGAGTATGGGGGCGGGAGAGAGCAGTTCTTC. This sequence encodes CAISEYGGGREQFF.

The CDR3 DNA sequence: TGTGCCAGTAGTATAGGTGGGGGGGTAACCCCCAATGAGCAGTTCTTC. Its protein product is CASSIGGGVTPNEQFF. This rearrangement joins TRBV19 to TRBJ2-1, with 7 bases identical to TRBD2. The CDR3 runs 16 residues. Looked up from germline, CDR1 is LNHDA and CDR2 is SQIVND (reference sequence). Trimming cost V 1 base and J 6 bases; bases outside gene matches: 9.

This clone was found once. This rearrangement joins TRBV10-3 to TRBJ2-3, with 7 positions matching TRBD1. This CDR3 spans 15 amino acids. The V segment lost 4 bases and the J segment 6 bases; nucleotides outside the gene matches: 10. The germline CDR1 and CDR2 sequences are ENHRY and SYGVKD. This CDR3 is CAISAGDSERDTQYF. In DNA, the CDR3 is TGTGCCATCAGTGCAGGGGACAGCGAAAGGGATACGCAGTATTTT.

This chain connects TRBV18 to TRBJ1-2, with a possible D match to TRBD1 (6 bases). This CDR3 is 16 amino acids long. Germline V gene sequence: CDR1 KGHSH, CDR2 LQKENI. Trimming shortened V by 3 bases and J by 6 bases, and 20 bases separated the two germline ends. The chain's CDR3 is CASSPTRAGTQNGYTF. DNA of the CDR3: TGTGCCAGCTCACCCACACGTGCCGGGACACAAAATGGCTACACCTTC.

The rearrangement uses TRBV18 and TRBJ2-3; D remains unclear. The CDR3 contains 11 residues. Trimming took 4 bases from V and 5 from J, leaving 4 bases between them. Germline-derived CDR1 and CDR2 are KGHSH and LQKENI. In DNA form, the CDR3 reads TGTGCCAGCTCACGCGGAGATACGCAGTATTTT. Its translation is CASSRGDTQYF. The entire variable domain, with the rest obtained from reference TRBV18 and TRBJ2-3, is as follows: NAGVMQNPRHLVRRRGQEARLRCSPMKGHSHVYWYRQLPEEGLKFMVYLQKENIIDESGMPKERFSAEFPKEGPSILRIQQVVRGDSAAYFCASSRGDTQYFGPGTRLTVL.

In its sample, this clone was seen a few times. The rearrangement uses TRBV5-1 and TRBJ2-7; D is perhaps TRBD2 (5 bases). V lost 0 bases and J 7 bases, leaving 14 bases between the germline ends. There are 14 residues in the CDR3. Germline V gene sequence: CDR1 SGHRS, CDR2 YFSETQ. The CDR3 loop reads CASSLALDSWEQYF. CDR3 sequence (DNA): TGCGCCAGCAGCTTGGCCCTGGACTCCTGGGAGCAGTACTTC.

This chain links TRBV4-3 with TRBJ2-1; 8 nucleotides agree with TRBD1. The CDR3 loop spans 17 amino acids. Germline CDR1 is LGHNA and CDR2 is YSLEER. The junction had 8 bases not matched to a gene; V was cut back by 4 bases and J by 0 bases. CDR3 sequence: CASSPQGAGTSYNEQFF. In nucleotides, the CDR3 is TGCGCCAGCAGCCCGCAGGGGGCGGGCACCTCCTACAATGAGCAGTTCTTC.